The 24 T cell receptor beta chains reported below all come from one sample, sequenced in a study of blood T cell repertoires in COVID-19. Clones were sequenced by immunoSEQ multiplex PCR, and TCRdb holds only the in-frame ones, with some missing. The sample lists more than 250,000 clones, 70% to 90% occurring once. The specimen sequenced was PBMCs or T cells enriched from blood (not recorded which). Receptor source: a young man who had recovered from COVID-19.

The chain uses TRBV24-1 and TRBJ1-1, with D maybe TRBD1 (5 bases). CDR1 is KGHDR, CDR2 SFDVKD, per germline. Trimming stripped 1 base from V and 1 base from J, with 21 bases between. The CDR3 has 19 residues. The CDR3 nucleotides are TGTGCCACCAGTGATTTCCACAGGACCCGTACTAATGGGAACACTGAAGCTTTCTTT. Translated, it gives CATSDFHRTRTNGNTEAFF.

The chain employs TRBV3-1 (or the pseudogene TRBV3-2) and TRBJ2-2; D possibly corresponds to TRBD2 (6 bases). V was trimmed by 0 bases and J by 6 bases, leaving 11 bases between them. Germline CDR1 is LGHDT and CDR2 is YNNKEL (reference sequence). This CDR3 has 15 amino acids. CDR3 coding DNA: TGTGCCAGCAGCCAAGATGGGGGGTTTCCCGGGGAGCTGTTTTTT. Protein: CASSQDGGFPGELFF.

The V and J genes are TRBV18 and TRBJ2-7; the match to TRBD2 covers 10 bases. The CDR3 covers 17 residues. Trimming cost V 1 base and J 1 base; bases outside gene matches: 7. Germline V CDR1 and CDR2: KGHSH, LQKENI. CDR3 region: CASSPLAGGSKSYEQYF. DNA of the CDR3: TGTGCCAGCTCACCACTAGCGGGGGGCTCTAAGTCCTACGAGCAGTACTTC.

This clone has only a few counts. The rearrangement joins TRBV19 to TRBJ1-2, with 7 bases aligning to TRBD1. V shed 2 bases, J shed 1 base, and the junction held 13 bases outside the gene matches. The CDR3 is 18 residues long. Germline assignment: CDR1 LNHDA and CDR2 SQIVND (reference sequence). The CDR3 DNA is TGTGCCAGTAGTATACTTTGGGACAGATTCTCAAATAACTATGGCTACACCTTC. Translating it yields CASSILWDRFSNNYGYTF.

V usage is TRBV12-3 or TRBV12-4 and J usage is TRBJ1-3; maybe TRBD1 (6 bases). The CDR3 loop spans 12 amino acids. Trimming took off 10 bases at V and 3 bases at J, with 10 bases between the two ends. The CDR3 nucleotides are TGTGCCACCCAGGGGTATGGAAACACCATATATTTT. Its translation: CATQGYGNTIYF.

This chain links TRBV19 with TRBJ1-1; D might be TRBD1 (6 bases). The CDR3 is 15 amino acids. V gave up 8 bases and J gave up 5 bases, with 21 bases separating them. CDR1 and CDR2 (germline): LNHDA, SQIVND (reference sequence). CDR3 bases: TGTGCCAGTGGCTATAGGGGGGGCGGTTATACTGAAGCTTTCTTT. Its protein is CASGYRGGGYTEAFF.

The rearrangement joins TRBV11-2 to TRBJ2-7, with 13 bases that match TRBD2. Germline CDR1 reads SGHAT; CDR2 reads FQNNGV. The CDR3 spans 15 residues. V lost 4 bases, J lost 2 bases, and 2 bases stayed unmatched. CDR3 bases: TGTGCCAGCAGCTCTACTAGCGGGGGGGCCTACGAGCAGTACTTC. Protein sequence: CASSSTSGGAYEQYF.

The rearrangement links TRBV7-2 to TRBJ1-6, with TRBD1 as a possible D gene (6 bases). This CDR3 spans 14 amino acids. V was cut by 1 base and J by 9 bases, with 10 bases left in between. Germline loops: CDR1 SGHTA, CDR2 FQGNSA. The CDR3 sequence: CASSLGQAGSPLHF. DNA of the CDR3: TGTGCCAGCAGCTTAGGACAGGCTGGTTCACCCCTCCACTTT.

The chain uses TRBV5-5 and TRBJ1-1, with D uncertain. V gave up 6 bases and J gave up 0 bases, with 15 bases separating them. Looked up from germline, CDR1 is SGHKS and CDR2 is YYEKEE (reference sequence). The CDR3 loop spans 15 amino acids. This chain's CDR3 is CASTPLLGMNTEAFF. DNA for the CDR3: TGTGCCAGCACCCCCCTTTTGGGCATGAACACTGAAGCTTTCTTT.

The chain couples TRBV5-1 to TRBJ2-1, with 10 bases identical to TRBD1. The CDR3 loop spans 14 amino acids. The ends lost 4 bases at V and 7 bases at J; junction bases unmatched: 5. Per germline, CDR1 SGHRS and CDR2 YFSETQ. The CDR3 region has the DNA TGCGCCAGCAGCATACGGGGACAGGGGAATGAGCAGTTCTTC. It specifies CASSIRGQGNEQFF.

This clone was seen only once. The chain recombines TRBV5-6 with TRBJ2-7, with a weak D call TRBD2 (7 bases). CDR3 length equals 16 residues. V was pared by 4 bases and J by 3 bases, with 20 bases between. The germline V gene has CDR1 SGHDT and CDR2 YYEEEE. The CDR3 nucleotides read TGTGCCAGCAGCCAACACTACTTAGGGGGGGACTACGAGCAGTACTTC. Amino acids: CASSQHYLGGDYEQYF.

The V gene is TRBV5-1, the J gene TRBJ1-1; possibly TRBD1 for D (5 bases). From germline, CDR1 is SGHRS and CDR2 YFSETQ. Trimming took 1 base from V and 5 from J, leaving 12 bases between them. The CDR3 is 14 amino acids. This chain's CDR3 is CASSLTGLPTEAFF. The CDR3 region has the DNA TGCGCCAGCAGCTTGACAGGTCTCCCTACTGAAGCTTTCTTT.

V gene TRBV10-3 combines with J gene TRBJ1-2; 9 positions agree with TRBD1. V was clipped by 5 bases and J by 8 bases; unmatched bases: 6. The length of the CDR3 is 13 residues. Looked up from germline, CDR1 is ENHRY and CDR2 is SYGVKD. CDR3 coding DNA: TGTGCCATCAGTCTACAGGGGGCAGGGGGCTACACCTTC. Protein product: CAISLQGAGGYTF.

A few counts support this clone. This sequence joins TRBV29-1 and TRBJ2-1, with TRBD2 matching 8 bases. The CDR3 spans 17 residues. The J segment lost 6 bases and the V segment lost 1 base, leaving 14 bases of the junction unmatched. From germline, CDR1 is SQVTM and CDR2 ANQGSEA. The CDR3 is CSVEANTPSGSGNEQFF. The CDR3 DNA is TGCAGCGTTGAAGCCAATACGCCTAGCGGGTCGGGCAATGAGCAGTTCTTC.

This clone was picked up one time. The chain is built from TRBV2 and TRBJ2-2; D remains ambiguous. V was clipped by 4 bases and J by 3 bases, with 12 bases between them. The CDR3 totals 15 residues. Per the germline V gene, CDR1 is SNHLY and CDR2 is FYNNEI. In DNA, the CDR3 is TGTGCCAGCAGTGGATTGGTGCGGTACACCGGGGAGCTGTTTTTT. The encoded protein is CASSGLVRYTGELFF.

The CDR3 bases are TGTGCCAGCAGTTCAGGGTTGGGTCAGCCCCAGCATTTT. Protein: CASSSGLGQPQHF. This chain uses TRBV7-3 with TRBJ1-5; D might be TRBD1 (5 bases). V lost 6 bases to trimming and J lost 6 bases, with 12 bases between them. Germline CDR1 SGHTA, CDR2 FQGTGA. The CDR3 runs to 13 residues.

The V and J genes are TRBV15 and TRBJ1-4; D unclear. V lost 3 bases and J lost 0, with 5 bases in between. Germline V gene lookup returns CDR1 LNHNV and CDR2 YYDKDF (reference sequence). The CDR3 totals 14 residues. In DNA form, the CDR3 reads TGTGCCACCAGCAGGACAACAACTAATGAAAAACTGTTTTTT. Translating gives CATSRTTTNEKLFF.

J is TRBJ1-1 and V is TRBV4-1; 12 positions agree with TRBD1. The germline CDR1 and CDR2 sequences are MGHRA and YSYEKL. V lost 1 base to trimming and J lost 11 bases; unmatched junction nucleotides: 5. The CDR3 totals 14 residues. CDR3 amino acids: CASSQVGTGGPAFF. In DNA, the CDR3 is TGCGCCAGCAGCCAAGTAGGGACAGGGGGCCCGGCTTTCTTT.

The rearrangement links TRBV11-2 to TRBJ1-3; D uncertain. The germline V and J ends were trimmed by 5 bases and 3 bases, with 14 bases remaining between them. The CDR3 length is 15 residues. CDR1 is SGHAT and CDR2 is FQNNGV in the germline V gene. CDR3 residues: CASSRGRTDGNTIYF. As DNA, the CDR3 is TGTGCCAGCAGCCGAGGGAGGACCGATGGAAACACCATATATTTT.

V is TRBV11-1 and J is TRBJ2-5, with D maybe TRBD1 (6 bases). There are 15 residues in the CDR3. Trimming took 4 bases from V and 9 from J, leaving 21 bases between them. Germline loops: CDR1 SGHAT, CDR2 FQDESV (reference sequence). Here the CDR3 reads CASSSSSGTPPAQYF. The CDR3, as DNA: TGTGCCAGCAGCTCGTCCTCCGGGACACCCCCGGCCCAGTACTTC.

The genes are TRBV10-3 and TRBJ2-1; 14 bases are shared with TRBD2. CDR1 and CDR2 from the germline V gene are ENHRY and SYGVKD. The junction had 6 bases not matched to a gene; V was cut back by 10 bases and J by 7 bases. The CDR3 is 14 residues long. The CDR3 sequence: CATGTSGGSNEQFF. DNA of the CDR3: TGTGCCACCGGGACTAGCGGGGGATCTAATGAGCAGTTCTTC.

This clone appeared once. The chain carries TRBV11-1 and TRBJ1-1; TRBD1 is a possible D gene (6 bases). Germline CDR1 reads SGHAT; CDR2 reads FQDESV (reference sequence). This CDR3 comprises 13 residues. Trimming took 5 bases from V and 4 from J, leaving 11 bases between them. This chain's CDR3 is CASSRQVGTEAFF. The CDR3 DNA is TGTGCCAGCAGCAGACAGGTTGGCACTGAAGCTTTCTTT.

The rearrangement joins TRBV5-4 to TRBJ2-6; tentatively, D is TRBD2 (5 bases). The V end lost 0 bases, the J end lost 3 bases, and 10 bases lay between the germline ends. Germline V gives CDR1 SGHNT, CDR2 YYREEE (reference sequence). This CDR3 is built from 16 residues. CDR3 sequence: CASSLALGSGANVLTF. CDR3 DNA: TGTGCCAGCAGCTTGGCCTTAGGGAGTGGGGCCAACGTCCTGACTTTC.

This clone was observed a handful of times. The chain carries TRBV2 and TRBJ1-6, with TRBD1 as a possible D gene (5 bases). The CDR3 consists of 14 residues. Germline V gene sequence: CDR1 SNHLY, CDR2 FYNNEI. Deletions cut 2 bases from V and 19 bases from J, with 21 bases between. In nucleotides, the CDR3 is TGTGCCAGCAGTGAATCCCCCAGGGTCATCGGTGTGCACTTT. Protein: CASSESPRVIGVHF.